The 18 T cell receptor beta chains below come from one sample, sequenced in a study of T cell repertoires in cytomegalovirus infection. In TCRdb, the reads were re-called with MiXCR into one record per CDR3 protein. The data show approximately 910,000 distinct CDR3 sequences, about a third seen once. No antigens are known for them. Here the sequenced sample was cultured CD8+ T cells from PBMCs, taken from culture after CMV antigen stimulation. All receptors derive from a human donor in good health (CMV status not recorded). Some clones in this sample may be carry-over from other donors' samples.

The chain combines TRBV27 with TRBJ1-1; TRBD1 might be the D (5 bases). Trimming took off 6 bases at V and 8 bases at J, with 19 bases between the two ends. From germline, CDR1 is MNHEY and CDR2 SMNVEV (reference sequence). This CDR3 has 14 residues. CDR3 residues: CASSPGASLLEAFF. CDR3 bases: TGTGCCAGCAGCCCTGGGGCCTCTCTTCTAGAAGCTTTCTTT.

This chain uses TRBV6-2 or TRBV6-3 with TRBJ2-7; no reliable D call. Per germline, CDR1 MNHEY and CDR2 SVGEGT. The CDR3 contains 15 residues. Trimming removed 2 bases at V and 9 bases at J, with 20 bases between. CDR3 in amino acids: CASSYGNGPYSGQYV. The CDR3 coding sequence is TGTGCCAGCAGTTACGGGAACGGACCCTACTCCGGGCAGTACGTC.

The rearrangement joins TRBV19 to TRBJ1-1; TRBD1 is a possible D gene (6 bases). The germline gives CDR1 LNHDA, CDR2 SQIVND (reference sequence). The V and J ends lost 5 bases and 5 bases respectively, with 18 bases between them. The length of the CDR3 is 15 residues. The CDR3 loop is CASSVSGGGGTEAFF. The DNA of the CDR3 is TGTGCCAGTAGTGTCTCCGGAGGAGGGGGAACTGAAGCTTTCTTT.

This chain joins TRBV6-1 and TRBJ2-1; 10 bases fit TRBD2. Losses at the gene ends were 7 bases for V and 8 bases for J; bases not matched to a gene: 11. Germline V lookup: CDR1 MNHNS, CDR2 SASEGT. This CDR3 comprises 15 residues. Here the CDR3 reads CASNQYSGGVYEQFF. The CDR3 nucleotides read TGTGCCAGCAATCAGTACAGCGGGGGGGTGTATGAGCAGTTCTTC.

The chain is built from TRBV5-1 and TRBJ2-1; 13 bases align to TRBD2. The length of the CDR3 is 16 residues. J lost 7 bases, V lost 1 base, and 5 bases had no gene match. Germline-derived CDR1 and CDR2 are SGHRS and YFSETQ. The CDR3 reads CASSLTSGGANNEQFF. The CDR3 DNA follows: TGCGCCAGCAGCTTGACTAGCGGGGGGGCGAATAATGAGCAGTTCTTC.

This clonotype was observed once. This CDR3 is missing its conserved last phenylalanine or tryptophan, likely due to a read error. The chain combines TRBV28 with TRBJ1-1, with 7 bases that match TRBD1. The CDR3 runs to 15 residues. Germline values: CDR1 MDHEN, CDR2 SYDVKM. V shed 9 bases and J 1 base; nucleotides not matched to a gene: 11. The CDR3 reads CASKLRGTANTEAFY. DNA of the CDR3: TGTGCCAGTAAGTTGAGGGGGACAGCGAACACTGAAGCTTTCTAT.

Ten or more counts support this clonotype. The chain uses TRBV7-6 and TRBJ2-1, with TRBD2 identical over 13 bases. This CDR3 has 14 amino acids. Germline CDR1 is SGHVS and CDR2 is FNYEAQ. Trimming took 6 bases from V and 7 from J; bases not matched to a gene: 3. CDR3 loop: CASRELAGGNEQFF. The CDR3 nucleotides read TGTGCCAGCAGGGAACTAGCGGGGGGGAATGAGCAGTTCTTC.

The chain uses TRBV5-8 and TRBJ1-2; no firm D call. CDR1 SGHTS and CDR2 YDEGEE come from the germline V gene. CDR3 length: 20 residues. Trimming shortened V by 4 bases and J by 3 bases, and 31 bases separated the two germline ends. The CDR3 protein is CASSLEELRPTSMVDYGYTF. In DNA form, the CDR3 reads TGTGCCAGCAGCCTCGAGGAGCTCAGACCGACTTCAATGGTTGACTATGGCTACACCTTC.

The V gene is TRBV5-5, the J gene TRBJ2-7; a possible D gene is TRBD2 (6 bases). Germline V CDR1 and CDR2: SGHKS, YYEKEE (reference sequence). V was shortened by 4 bases and J by 0 bases, with 14 bases between the two germline ends. CDR3 length: 15 residues. The chain's CDR3 is CASSRRRDRSYEQYF. CDR3 sequence (DNA): TGTGCCAGCAGCCGTCGGCGGGACCGCTCCTACGAGCAGTACTTC.

In this sample, this clonotype turned up a few times. The genes are TRBV11-2 and TRBJ2-5; D possibly corresponds to TRBD2 (5 bases). V lost 6 bases and J lost 0, with 17 bases in between. The germline V gene encodes CDR1 SGHAT and CDR2 FQNNGV. The CDR3 has 16 amino acids. Here the CDR3 reads CASRSSEGAHQETQYF. The CDR3 coding sequence is TGTGCCAGCAGAAGCAGTGAGGGAGCCCACCAAGAGACCCAGTACTTC.

The V gene is TRBV2, the J gene TRBJ2-4; 7 bases fit TRBD1. V lost 7 bases to trimming and J lost 5 bases; unmatched junction nucleotides: 11. The CDR3 is 15 amino acids. Germline CDR1 reads SNHLY; CDR2 reads FYNNEI. CDR3 loop: CASNPGQLEENIQYF. CDR3 DNA sequence: TGTGCCAGCAACCCGGGACAGCTAGAAGAAAACATTCAGTACTTC.

This clonotype came up a few times. The rearrangement uses TRBV12-3 or TRBV12-4 and TRBJ1-5; D not certain. Trimming cost V 9 bases and J 4 bases, with 13 bases left between them. There are 13 residues in the CDR3. CDR3 bases: TGTGCCAGTTCGGCCAGCCTGAATCAGCCCCAGCATTTT. Its protein product is CASSASLNQPQHF.

CDR3 DNA: TGCAGTGGGATACAGGGAACTGAAGCTTTCTTT. Translation: CSGIQGTEAFF. This chain connects TRBV20-1 to TRBJ1-1, with D perhaps TRBD1 (6 bases). This CDR3 region has 11 residues. Germline CDR1 DFQATT, CDR2 SNEGSKA (reference sequence). V was clipped by 7 bases and J by 5 bases, with 11 bases between them.

This clonotype was detected a few times. This chain uses TRBV7-2 with TRBJ1-2; 9 bases are a match to TRBD1. Germline V gene lookup returns CDR1 SGHTA and CDR2 FQGNSA. This CDR3 region has 15 residues. V trimming: 5 bases; J trimming: 2 bases; junction bases outside the gene matches: 6. CDR3 in amino acids: CASSGWDRANYGYTF. The CDR3 nucleotides are TGTGCCAGCAGCGGGTGGGACAGGGCGAACTATGGCTACACCTTC.

Concerning this clonotype: The junction differs from germline at one of its ends, possibly a read error. The rearrangement links TRBV19 to TRBJ1-1; the D gene is possibly TRBD1 (5 bases). Germline CDR1 and CDR2: LNHDA and SQIVND (reference sequence). The CDR3 runs 15 residues. CDR3 region: CASNGFRDLNTEAFF. The CDR3 region has the DNA TGTGCTAGTAACGGATTCAGGGACCTGAACACTGAAGCTTTCTTT.

The sample holds many counts of this clonotype. The CDR3 DNA is TGTGCTAGTGGTTTGCTCCCTTCATCCATGCGGGGGGGTTTCAATGAGCAGTTCTTC. This sequence encodes CASGLLPSSMRGGFNEQFF. This sequence joins TRBV12-5 and TRBJ2-1; 9 nucleotides align to TRBD2. CDR3 length: 19 amino acids. Germline V gene data show CDR1 as LGHNT and CDR2 as FRNRAP. The ends lost 2 bases at V and 6 bases at J; junction bases unmatched: 17.

V usage is TRBV15 and J usage is TRBJ2-3; weak D call: TRBD2 (5 bases). V lost 3 bases, J lost 4 bases, and 14 bases lay in between. From germline, CDR1 is LNHNV and CDR2 YYDKDF (reference sequence). This CDR3 comprises 15 residues. The CDR3 nucleotides read TGTGCCACCAGCAGCGGTGCCAGCGGTTCAGATACGCAGTATTTT. Amino acids: CATSSGASGSDTQYF.

V gene TRBV6-5 combines with J gene TRBJ2-1; D is uncertain. With 7 bases removed from V and 9 bases from J, the gap between germline ends came to 10 bases. The CDR3 is 11 amino acids. Germline values: CDR1 MNHEY, CDR2 SVGAGI. In DNA form, the CDR3 reads TGTGCCAGCACTCGGTACGGTGAGCAGTTCTTC. This sequence encodes CASTRYGEQFF.